This is a list of T cell receptor beta chains from one sample in a study of shared clonotypes between healthy human individuals. Measured with immunoSEQ multiplex PCR; TCRdb has only the in-frame clones, and not every one. The table records 2 million to 2.5 million clones, approximately 95% of them present only once. Sequenced material: naive CD8+ T cells sorted from blood. The origin of the receptors is a man between 18 and 35 years old in good health. The CDR3 runs from the conserved cysteine through the conserved F or W. A D gene is named only where the DNA matches it firmly. Clone size is stated in some rows and not others, as once, few, many or a class when expanded.

v_gene	d_gene	j_gene	abundance	CDR3nt	CDR3aa
TRBV27	NA	TRBJ2-1	NA	TGTGCCAGCAGTTTATCGAGGGGGAGCTCCTACAATGAGCAGTTCTTC	CASSLSRGSSYNEQFF
TRBV7-9	NA	TRBJ2-1	NA	TGTGCCAGCAGCTTAGATTTGGAGGGCAATGAGCAGTTCTTC	CASSLDLEGNEQFF
TRBV19	TRBD1	TRBJ1-1	NA	TGTGCCAGTGAGTCTGGGACAGCGAACACTGAAGCTTTCTTT	CASESGTANTEAFF
TRBV19	NA	TRBJ1-6	few	TGTGCCAGTTGCTTGGCAGGGGCCCGTGGATCACCCCTCCACTTT	CASCLAGARGSPLHF
TRBV28	TRBD1	TRBJ1-6	once	TGTGCCAGCAGTGACAGGGGGCAAAATTCACCCCTCCACTTT	CASSDRGQNSPLHF
TRBV30	NA	TRBJ2-5	NA	TGTGCCAGTTCTGGCGAGTACCAAGAGACCCAGTACTTC	CASSGEYQETQYF
TRBV6-5	NA	TRBJ2-3	NA	TGTGCCAGCAGTTACTCCCCAGGGGCTACAGATACGCAGTATTTT	CASSYSPGATDTQYF
TRBV27	NA	TRBJ2-6	NA	TGTGCCAGCGGTGCGGTCTCTGGGGCCAACGTCCTGACTTTC	CASGAVSGANVLTF
TRBV11-2	NA	TRBJ1-1	NA	TGTGCCAGCCACCAGCCGATATCGAGCAACACTGAAGCTTTCTTT	CASHQPISSNTEAFF
TRBV30	NA	TRBJ2-2	NA	TGTGCCTGGAGTGATGATTCCGGGGAGCTGTTTTTT	CAWSDDSGELFF
TRBV5-6	NA	TRBJ2-7	NA	TGTGCCAGCAGTCGGGCAGTTCCTCCCTACGAGCAGTACTTC	CASSRAVPPYEQYF
TRBV13	NA	TRBJ1-1	NA	TGTGCCAGCAGCCCCCAGAGAGACACTGAAGCTTTCTTT	CASSPQRDTEAFF
TRBV7-8	TRBD1	TRBJ2-7	NA	TGTGCCAGCAGCTACGGGACAGGCCTGAACGAGCAGTACTTC	CASSYGTGLNEQYF
TRBV5-1	TRBD1	TRBJ1-6	NA	TGCGCCAGCAGCTTGTTTGAGGGACAGGGGAATTCACCCCTCCACTTT	CASSLFEGQGNSPLHF
TRBV9	NA	TRBJ1-3	once	TGTGCCAGCAGCGTAGAAGAAGGGCGCGAAGGAAACACCATATATTTT	CASSVEEGREGNTIYF
TRBV30	NA	TRBJ1-2	NA	TGTGCCTGGACGGACAGTATGAGCTATGGCTACACCTTC	CAWTDSMSYGYTF
TRBV15	TRBD1	TRBJ1-2	NA	TGTGCCACCAGCGGAACAGGGGAATCGGATGGCTACACCTTC	CATSGTGESDGYTF
TRBV6-1	NA	TRBJ2-1	NA	TGTGCCAGCAGTGACCCTGGGAGGGGGCCCTACAATGAGCAGTTCTTC	CASSDPGRGPYNEQFF
TRBV9	TRBD2	TRBJ2-1	NA	TGTGCCAGCAGCGAGAGCGGGAGCGGCTACAATGAGCAGTTCTTC	CASSESGSGYNEQFF
TRBV6-1	NA	TRBJ1-6	NA	TGTGCCAGCAGTGAATATGATCAGGGCAATGTCCATAATTCACCCCTCCACTTT	CASSEYDQGNVHNSPLHF
TRBV27	TRBD1	TRBJ1-5	NA	TGTGCCAGCAACCCAGGGACAGGGCTAAGCAATCAGCCCCAGCATTTT	CASNPGTGLSNQPQHF
TRBV9	TRBD1	TRBJ1-1	few	TGTGCCAGCAGCGTAACAGGGGGGAACACTGAAGCTTTCTTT	CASSVTGGNTEAFF
TRBV10-2	NA	TRBJ1-6	NA	TGCGCCAGCAGTGAGGGGGGGGGCTATAATTCACCCCTCCACTTT	CASSEGGGYNSPLHF
TRBV15	NA	TRBJ1-1	NA	TGTGCCACCAGCAGAGATCAAGGGGGCACTGAAGCTTTCTTT	CATSRDQGGTEAFF
TRBV27	NA	TRBJ1-1	NA	TGTGCCAGCAGTTTAGGCCCCGACATGGGGGCTTTCTTT	CASSLGPDMGAFF
TRBV13	TRBD2	TRBJ2-1	NA	TGTGCCAGCAGCTTTAGCGGGAGGAACTACAATGAGCAGTTCTTC	CASSFSGRNYNEQFF
TRBV5-6	NA	TRBJ1-5	NA	TGTGCCAGCAGCTTGGCGGGGGATCAGCCCCAGCATTTT	CASSLAGDQPQHF
TRBV28	TRBD1	TRBJ1-5	NA	TGTGCCAGCATCCTAGGGGGGACAGGGTATAATCCCGGGTGGAATCAGCCCCAGCATTTT	CASILGGTGYNPGWNQPQHF
TRBV4-1	NA	TRBJ2-4	once	TGCGCCAGCAGCGGGGCCGAAAACATTCAGTACTTC	CASSGAENIQYF
TRBV13	NA	TRBJ2-7	NA	TGTGCCAGCAGCGCATTCGGCAGAGGGGCCTACGAGCAGTACTTC	CASSAFGRGAYEQYF
TRBV4-1	NA	TRBJ2-7	once	TGCGCCAGCAGCCAAGCGGGTCGGGCCTACGAGCAGTACTTC	CASSQAGRAYEQYF
TRBV6-1	NA	TRBJ2-3	NA	TGTGCCAGCAGTGAAGCTAACTGGGATACGCAGTATTTT	CASSEANWDTQYF
TRBV7-8	NA	TRBJ2-7	NA	TGTGCCAGCAGTAATGAGCTGATTAGCTCCTACGAGCAGTACTTC	CASSNELISSYEQYF
TRBV15	NA	TRBJ2-7	NA	TGTGCCACCAGCAGAGAAGACATAGGTACGGCGCAGTACTTC	CATSREDIGTAQYF
TRBV9	NA	TRBJ2-1	NA	TGTGCCAGCAGCGTCAGTACCCGAGATGAGCAGTTCTTC	CASSVSTRDEQFF
TRBV7-6	NA	TRBJ2-7	NA	TGTGCCAGCAGCCAGGGTGGGGAGCAGTACTTC	CASSQGGEQYF
TRBV5-1	TRBD1	TRBJ2-2	NA	TGCGCCAGCAGCTTGGCCGAGACAGGGTGGAACACCGGGGAGCTGTTTTTT	CASSLAETGWNTGELFF
TRBV27	TRBD1	TRBJ2-1	NA	TGTGCCAGCAGTTCAAGACAGGGGTCGAGCTCCTACAATGAGCAGTTCTTC	CASSSRQGSSSYNEQFF
TRBV12-5	NA	TRBJ2-2	NA	TGTGCTAGTGGTCCCGGGGGCGGGGAGCTGTTTTTT	CASGPGGGELFF
TRBV11-2	TRBD1	TRBJ2-7	NA	TGTGCCAGCAGCGGACAGGGAATCGAGCAGTACTTC	CASSGQGIEQYF
TRBV20-1	NA	TRBJ2-3	NA	TGCAGTGCTAAGTACGTGGATACGCAGTATTTT	CSAKYVDTQYF
TRBV27	NA	TRBJ1-6	NA	TGTGCCAGCAGTTTACCCGGGTATAATTCACCCCTCCACTTT	CASSLPGYNSPLHF
TRBV6-5	NA	TRBJ2-7	NA	TGTGCCAGCAGTTACTCCGGACTAACCTACGAGCAGTACTTC	CASSYSGLTYEQYF